This T cell receptor (beta chain) was obtained from a study of CD8+ T cells in alopecia areata. Extraction and reverse transcription of RNA yielded cDNA as the sequencing template. The assay was immunoSEQ multiplex PCR, and TCRdb's table has in-frame clones only and misses some. This table has hundreds of thousands of clones, more than 60% appearing once. The CDR3 has 15 amino acids. CDR1 SGHDN and CDR2 FVKESK come from the germline V gene. The trim removed 2 bases at V and 3 bases at J, leaving 7 bases unmatched. This sample's treatment: oral pan-JAK inhibitor, 5-10 mg twice daily. Sequenced material: CD4+ T cells sorted from blood, taken at approximately week 44, from a patient treated with tofacitinib. The chain couples TRBV14 to TRBJ2-7; 7 nucleotides match TRBD2. The origin of this receptor is a human donor with alopecia areata. The chain's CDR3 is CASSQRGRVDYEQYF. The CDR3 DNA reads TGTGCCAGCAGCCAACGGGGGAGGGTTGACTACGAGCAGTACTTC. The full variable domain, completed using reference TRBV14 and TRBJ2-7, is EAGVTQFPSHSVIEKGQTVTLRCDPISGHDNLYWYRRVMGKEIKFLLHFVKESKQDESGMPNNRFLAERTGGTYSTLKVQPAELEDSGVYFCASSQRGRVDYEQYFGPGTRLTVT.